This T cell receptor (beta chain) was retrieved from a study of OX40 agonist ivuxolimab in advanced cancers. Turning to the study itself: Prior checkpoint blockade (anti-PD-1, anti-PD-L1 or anti-CTLA-4) was permitted; over 30% had it. Study-wide results and caveats: Normalized expansion of T-cell clones was also low for some nonresponders.

CDR1 and CDR2 from the germline V gene are MGHRA and YSYEKL. Between the trimmed V and J ends, which lost 0 bases and 4 bases, there was a span of 11 bases. The CDR3 spans 15 residues. In the case of this clone: Its matching antigen is unknown.

Profiling relied on immunoSEQ multiplex PCR, and the TCRdb table lists in-frame clones only, not all of them. The table shows some 74,000 clones, with 86% occurring only once. The sample here was CD4+ or CD8+ T cells sorted from blood, taken in a trial of the OX40 agonist ivuxolimab. This rearrangement joins TRBV4-1 to TRBJ2-3, with D possibly being TRBD1 or TRBD2 (5 bases each). This sequence originates from an adult with an advanced solid tumor such as melanoma, head and neck, liver or kidney cancer. The CDR3 protein is CASSQELRGADTQYF. CDR3 coding DNA: TGCGCCAGCAGCCAAGAGTTGAGAGGGGCAGATACGCAGTATTTT.